The source of this TCR beta chain is a study of pediatric ulcerative colitis. Details on this clone: Its matching antigen is unknown.

Study conclusions and caveats: Repertoires came from total lymphocyte DNA, so rare subsets like regulatory T cells may be missed. Ulcerative colitis patients shared more blood-rectal clones than controls.

Trimming shortened V by 7 bases and J by 4 bases, and 13 bases separated the two germline ends. The CDR3 has 14 residues. Germline CDR1 is SGHAT and CDR2 is FQDESV (reference sequence). Up to 500,000 reads were sequenced per sample. The assay was immunoSEQ multiplex PCR, and TCRdb's table has in-frame clones only and misses some. The repertoire consists of about 60,000 clones, with about 90% occurring once and the leading ten covering around 1.4%. Blood was drawn at the time of colonoscopy. The genes are TRBV11-1 and TRBJ2-2, with D perhaps TRBD1 (6 bases). This receptor was taken from a boy between 5 and 17 years old who was a control in a study of pediatric ulcerative colitis. Sequenced input: blood. CDR3 residues: CASNDGTTTGELFF. The CDR3 DNA reads TGTGCCAGCAACGATGGGACAACCACCGGGGAGCTGTTTTTT.